A single sample is the source of the 5 T cell receptor beta chains below, sequenced in a study of blood T cell repertoires in COVID-19. This table comes from immunoSEQ multiplex PCR, and its TCRdb copy is limited to in-frame clones, with some not included. The sample records approximately 270,000 clones, approximately 85% being singletons. The sample comprised PBMCs or T cells enriched from blood (not recorded which). The receptor source for this set is a woman aged 30 to 39 who had recovered from COVID-19.

The genes are TRBV7-9 and TRBJ2-3; D unclear. Trimming stripped 11 bases from V and 7 bases from J, with 10 bases between. Germline-derived CDR1 and CDR2 are SEHNR and FQNEAQ (reference sequence). The CDR3 has 10 residues. CDR3: CAGAQNTQYF. CDR3 sequence (DNA): TGTGCCGGAGCGCAAAATACGCAGTATTTT.

The J gene is TRBJ2-5, the V gene TRBV27; D is possibly TRBD1 (6 bases). The CDR3 contains 14 residues. The germline V and J ends were trimmed by 6 bases and 5 bases, with 16 bases remaining between them. Germline V gives CDR1 MNHEY, CDR2 SMNVEV (reference sequence). Here the CDR3 reads CASRRQAPRETQYF. The CDR3, as DNA: TGTGCCAGCAGGCGACAGGCCCCAAGGGAGACCCAGTACTTC.

The chain employs TRBV7-9 and TRBJ2-7, with D maybe TRBD2 (6 bases). V was trimmed by 5 bases and J by 5 bases, leaving 10 bases between them. Germline V gene data show CDR1 as SEHNR and CDR2 as FQNEAQ (reference sequence). The CDR3 has 12 residues. The CDR3 region is CASSQLADEQYF. CDR3 DNA: TGTGCCAGCAGCCAACTAGCAGACGAGCAGTACTTC.

This clone was seen a single time. CDR3: CATRGAGADTEAFF. The CDR3 DNA is TGTGCCACCCGTGGTGCAGGGGCGGACACTGAAGCTTTCTTT. The genes are TRBV24-1 and TRBJ1-1, with TRBD1 as a possible D gene (6 bases). CDR1 KGHDR and CDR2 SFDVKD come from the germline V gene. The CDR3 sequence is 14 residues long. Deletions cut 9 bases from V and 3 bases from J, with 16 bases between.

The chain joins TRBV10-3 to TRBJ2-2; TRBD2 matches 13 bases. From germline, CDR1 is ENHRY and CDR2 SYGVKD. This CDR3 comprises 17 residues. After removal of 0 bases from V and 5 bases from J, the junction contained 3 bases not matched to a gene. In DNA, the CDR3 is TGTGCCATCAGTGAGTCGAAGGGACTAGCGGGAACCGGGGAGCTGTTTTTT. This gives the protein CAISESKGLAGTGELFF.